Listed below are T cell receptor beta chains from one sample, sequenced in a study of blood T cell repertoires in COVID-19. Assay: immunoSEQ multiplex PCR; the TCRdb copy retains only in-frame clones and omits some. Among about 250,000 clones listed, 86% were seen once. Sequencing was done on a sample of peripheral blood. Receptor source: a woman younger than 45 with active or convalescent COVID-19. Both conserved end residues are part of each CDR3. A D gene is named only where the DNA matches it firmly. Clone sizes are given selectively: once, few, many, or a class where the clone is expanded.

v_gene	abundance	d_gene	j_gene	CDR3aa	CDR3nt
TRBV13	-	-	TRBJ1-1	CASSLNTEAFF	TGTGCCAGCAGCCTAAACACTGAAGCTTTCTTT
TRBV11-2	-	-	TRBJ2-5	CASSSLRVGTQYF	TGTGCCAGCAGCTCCCTCAGGGTGGGGACCCAGTACTTC
TRBV14	few	-	TRBJ1-2	CASSQDHGGRDYGYTF	TGTGCCAGCAGCCAAGATCACGGGGGGCGCGATTATGGCTACACCTTC
TRBV7-2	-	TRBD1	TRBJ1-2	CASSSPGQGATNYGYTF	TGTGCCAGCAGCTCACCGGGACAGGGGGCCACTAACTATGGCTACACCTTC
TRBV6-1	-	-	TRBJ1-5	CASSELTDSNQPQHF	TGTGCCAGCAGTGAATTGACAGATTCCAATCAGCCCCAGCATTTT
TRBV5-1	-	TRBD2	TRBJ2-5	CASSLALAGTQETQYF	TGCGCCAGCAGCTTGGCCTTAGCGGGGACCCAAGAGACCCAGTACTTC
TRBV5-1	-	-	TRBJ1-4	CASSLDTSNEKLFF	TGCGCCAGCAGCTTGGACACCAGTAATGAAAAACTGTTTTTT
TRBV6-2/TRBV6-3	-	-	TRBJ2-3	CASSPQGGTDTQYF	TGTGCCAGCAGTCCACAGGGTGGCACAGATACGCAGTATTTT
TRBV29-1	-	TRBD1	TRBJ1-5	CSVGNSDRDQPQHF	TGCAGCGTTGGAAATTCGGACAGGGATCAGCCCCAGCATTTT
TRBV7-7	-	TRBD2	TRBJ2-3	CASSRGGVDTQYF	TGTGCTAGCAGCCGCGGGGGGGTCGATACGCAGTATTTT
TRBV10-3	-	TRBD1	TRBJ1-5	CAISQTGVDNQPQHF	TGTGCCATCAGTCAGACAGGGGTTGACAATCAGCCCCAGCATTTT
TRBV3-1/TRBV3-2	once	-	TRBJ2-1	CASSRRQGSEQFF	TGTGCCAGCAGCCGAAGGCAGGGGAGTGAGCAGTTCTTC
TRBV4-1	once	-	TRBJ2-3	CASSQPGNRDTQYF	TGCGCCAGCAGCCAGCCCGGGAATAGGGATACGCAGTATTTT
TRBV19	-	TRBD2	TRBJ2-3	CASSTGLAGGTDTQYF	TGTGCCAGTAGTACCGGACTAGCGGGAGGCACAGATACGCAGTATTTT
TRBV7-2	-	TRBD2	TRBJ2-3	CASSLGLAGVDTQYF	TGTGCCAGCAGCTTGGGACTAGCGGGGGTGGATACGCAGTATTTT
TRBV5-1	-	TRBD2	TRBJ2-3	CASSFGLAGTDTQYF	TGCGCCAGCAGCTTTGGACTAGCGGGGACAGATACGCAGTATTTT
TRBV7-8	-	TRBD1	TRBJ1-1	CASSPGGFAEAFF	TGTGCCAGCAGCCCAGGGGGTTTCGCTGAAGCTTTCTTT
TRBV11-2	-	TRBD2	TRBJ2-1	CASSFKPLAGAYNEQFF	TGTGCCAGCAGCTTTAAGCCGCTAGCGGGGGCCTACAATGAGCAGTTCTTC
TRBV28	-	-	TRBJ1-6	CASSLSSGGSPLHF	TGTGCCAGCAGTTTATCATCAGGCGGGTCACCCCTCCACTTT
TRBV28	-	TRBD1	TRBJ2-3	CASSLWGTGGSSDTQYF	TGTGCCAGCAGTTTATGGGGGACAGGGGGCTCCTCTGATACGCAGTATTTT
TRBV5-5	-	-	TRBJ2-1	CASSPNAGGYNEQFF	TGTGCCAGCAGCCCCAATGCGGGCGGTTACAATGAGCAGTTCTTC
TRBV24-1	-	-	TRBJ2-5	CATSDPPRGETQYF	TGTGCCACCAGTGATCCGCCTCGGGGGGAGACCCAGTACTTC
TRBV12-5	-	-	TRBJ2-3	CASGPGTLESQYF	TGTGCTAGTGGACCCGGGACTCTTGAATCGCAGTATTTT
TRBV7-9	-	TRBD1	TRBJ1-5	CASSLEGSGQGNQPQHF	TGTGCCAGCAGCTTAGAGGGGTCGGGACAGGGAAATCAGCCCCAGCATTTT
TRBV6-5	-	-	TRBJ2-7	CASSSIPGSYEQYF	TGTGCCAGCAGTTCCATTCCCGGCTCCTACGAGCAGTACTTC
TRBV11-2	-	-	TRBJ1-2	CASSLVRRVGDGYTF	TGTGCCAGCAGCTTAGTTAGACGGGTCGGGGATGGCTACACCTTC
TRBV14	-	-	TRBJ2-7	CASSQVPSSYEQYF	TGTGCCAGCAGCCAAGTTCCAAGTAGTTACGAGCAGTACTTC
TRBV10-3	-	-	TRBJ1-6	CAIRSGGGASYGSPLHF	TGTGCCATCAGGTCCGGGGGGGGCGCGTCTTATGGTTCACCCCTCCACTTT
TRBV7-2	-	-	TRBJ1-5	CASSLGRDQPQHF	TGTGCCAGCAGCCTAGGGAGGGACCAGCCCCAGCATTTT
TRBV7-3	-	TRBD2	TRBJ2-3	CASSLNRLAGVSDTQYF	TGTGCCAGCAGCTTAAATCGACTAGCGGGGGTTTCAGATACGCAGTATTTT
TRBV6-2/TRBV6-3	-	-	TRBJ1-2	CASSPLGQPSGGSGYTF	TGTGCCAGCAGTCCGCTTGGACAGCCCTCGGGGGGGTCTGGCTACACCTTC
TRBV18	-	TRBD1	TRBJ2-3	CASSPSPGQGRTDTQYF	TGTGCCAGCTCACCTTCCCCGGGACAGGGGCGCACAGATACGCAGTATTTT
TRBV6-9	-	TRBD1	TRBJ1-2	CASSYYVGTGNSYYGYTF	TGTGCCAGCAGTTATTACGTTGGGACAGGTAATTCGTACTATGGCTACACCTTC
TRBV6-5	once	-	TRBJ1-2	CASSYGQLNYGYTF	TGTGCCAGCAGTTACGGCCAGTTAAACTATGGCTACACCTTC
TRBV6-6	-	-	TRBJ1-4	CASSYWGRNNEKLFF	TGTGCCAGCAGTTATTGGGGCAGGAATAATGAAAAACTGTTTTTT
TRBV11-1	-	-	TRBJ1-1	CASSPRQLVVTEAFF	TGTGCCAGCAGCCCAAGACAGTTGGTGGTGACTGAAGCTTTCTTT
TRBV19	once	TRBD1	TRBJ1-2	CASSEGTGPNYGYTF	TGTGCCAGTTCGGAGGGGACAGGGCCCAACTATGGCTACACCTTC
TRBV7-2	-	TRBD1	TRBJ1-3	CASSRPQGGGNTIYF	TGTGCCAGCAGCCGGCCCCAGGGGGGTGGAAACACCATATATTTT
TRBV5-6	-	-	TRBJ2-1	CASSLGTHWEQFF	TGTGCCAGCAGCTTGGGGACTCACTGGGAGCAGTTCTTC
TRBV15	-	TRBD1	TRBJ2-3	CATSWGQSTDTQYF	TGTGCCACCAGCTGGGGACAGAGCACAGATACGCAGTATTTT
TRBV5-6	once	TRBD1	TRBJ2-3	CASSFTGDDTQYF	TGTGCCAGCAGCTTCACAGGGGACGATACGCAGTATTTT
TRBV18	-	TRBD1	TRBJ2-2	CASSPRTGSATGELFF	TGTGCCAGCTCACCGAGGACAGGGTCGGCCACCGGGGAGCTGTTTTTT
TRBV6-2/TRBV6-3	-	TRBD1	TRBJ2-4	CASSKGPGGENIQYF	TGTGCCAGCAGTAAGGGGCCAGGGGGTGAGAACATTCAGTACTTC
TRBV11-1	-	-	TRBJ2-1	CASSQGSAGLNEQFF	TGTGCCAGCAGTCAAGGTTCAGCGGGTCTCAATGAGCAGTTCTTC
TRBV15	-	TRBD1	TRBJ2-5	CATSRGGQGQETQYF	TGTGCCACCAGCAGAGGGGGACAGGGTCAAGAGACCCAGTACTTC
TRBV12-3/TRBV12-4	-	-	TRBJ1-3	CASSFSSGNTIYF	TGTGCCAGCAGTTTCAGCTCTGGAAACACCATATATTTT
TRBV30	-	-	TRBJ1-1	CAWSVHRETEAFF	TGTGCCTGGAGTGTTCACAGGGAAACTGAAGCTTTCTTT
TRBV14	-	TRBD2	TRBJ2-2	CASSPPSRIAGIGELFF	TGTGCCAGCAGCCCCCCCTCGAGAATAGCGGGCATCGGGGAGCTGTTTTTT
TRBV19	-	TRBD1	TRBJ1-5	CASSGTGQSQPQHF	TGTGCCAGTAGTGGGACAGGTCAAAGCCAGCCCCAGCATTTT
TRBV11-1	-	-	TRBJ2-1	CASSRRQSMNEQFF	TGTGCCAGCAGCCGCCGACAGAGTATGAATGAGCAGTTCTTC
TRBV27	-	-	TRBJ2-1	CASRIAVGEQFF	TGTGCCAGCAGAATAGCCGTGGGTGAGCAGTTCTTC
TRBV19	once	TRBD1	TRBJ1-1	CASSIRQGIGTEAFF	TGTGCCAGTAGTATTAGACAGGGGATAGGAACTGAAGCTTTCTTT
TRBV19	-	TRBD2	TRBJ2-1	CASSIEGLTYNEQFF	TGTGCCAGTAGTATAGAGGGACTAACATACAATGAGCAGTTCTTC
TRBV2	once	TRBD1	TRBJ1-4	CASRNDRGREKLFF	TGTGCCAGCAGAAATGACAGGGGGCGAGAAAAACTGTTTTTT
TRBV2	-	TRBD2	TRBJ2-5	CASRGETSGWYQETQYF	TGTGCCAGCAGGGGAGAGACTAGCGGATGGTACCAAGAGACCCAGTACTTC